Given below is one T cell receptor (beta chain) in context. Its target antigen remains unknown. Base qualities are not provided; no much larger clone lies one nucleotide away. Sequences LNHDA (CDR1) and SQIVND (CDR2) are obtained from the germline V gene (reference sequence). The CDR3 measures 16 amino acids from cysteine to phenylalanine. Left in the record is the CDR3 DNA by itself, 48 bases read in frame from the first base. Trimming removed 9 bases from V and 4 bases from J; the gene matches leave 13 bases unexplained. This record belongs to a study of PD-L1 blockade in urothelial cancer (dated by TCRdb to 2016 to 2017). With respect to the entire study: Every patient began therapy in about 2014 and was given atezolizumab 1,200 mg intravenously every 3 weeks. About 90% of the 29 patients were males with bladder-origin urothelial cancer, and about 65% of the roughly 30 reported a prior smoking history. Patients had an ECOG performance status of 0 or 1 and had received between 0 and 3 prior chemotherapy regimens. Blood samples were analyzed 3 weeks after the start of treatment (second dose) and 6 weeks after the start of treatment. Blood samples gave median yields of about 140,000 T cells and tens of thousands of unique TCRs, along with a median clonality of around 0.08. Somatic, immune and clinical correlates of response to PD-L1 blockade with atezolizumab in urothelial cancer were the focus of an exploratory multi-omic analysis. TCR sequencing covered pretreatment tumor samples and matched, serially collected peripheral blood taken before and after atezolizumab treatment. Progression-free survival longer than 6 months counted as durable clinical benefit, and TCR features were additionally tested against both progression-free and overall survival. Whole exome sequencing and RNA sequencing of pretreatment tumors were performed alongside TCR sequencing in the same patients. About 10 patients achieved durable clinical benefit and roughly 20 did not. Approximately 29 patients had pretreatment blood TCR-seq, some 24 had at least one posttreatment blood collection, and some 24 had tumor TCR-seq. The study at large found these results: Because the sample size was small (n ≈ 30) and many exploratory analyses were performed, the results are intended to be hypothesis-generating. Patients with durable benefit showed greater expansion of tumor-associated TCR clones in peripheral blood 3 weeks after starting treatment (n ≈ 23, p = 0.022). Improved progression-free and overall survival was associated with having pretreatment peripheral blood TCR clonality below the median.

Synthetic TCR analog templates were spiked into each PCR to estimate absolute template abundance from read counts. The immunoSEQ assay used bias-controlled V and J gene primers to amplify TCRbeta CDR3 regions from genomic DNA. Rearranged TCRbeta segments were sequenced at approximately 20X coverage. Turning to the authors' computational methods: Sequencing errors were corrected by clustering, and CDR3s were annotated against IMGT so that V, D and J genes could be assigned. Out-of-frame and stop-codon sequences were excluded, and only productive TCRbeta rearrangements were used in downstream analyses. Clonality was computed as one minus Shannon entropy normalized by the log of the number of unique productive sequences. Fisher's exact test with Benjamini-Hochberg correction, at a threshold of adjusted p below 0.01, was used to find clones that differed between time points or between blood and tumor. TCRdb stores this immuneACCESS table with in-frame sequences only. Part of the clones is absent; in the studies checked, under half of the shortfall reflects unresolved V genes, and no reason is known for the rest. The V and J calls and clone size were taken over from that table, and D and trimming were inferred from the DNA. The sample table lists about 50,000 clones, around 90% of them with a count of one. The ten largest clones capture roughly 2.5% of the sample.

The meaning of the sample's time point label: peripheral blood 6 weeks after treatment start. A total of some 30 patients with locally advanced or metastatic urothelial carcinoma, treated at Memorial Sloan Kettering on a trial protocol, made up the cohort. Peripheral blood mononuclear cells were collected pretreatment and during treatment, with between 1 and 8 total time points obtained per patient. The Qiagen DNeasy Blood extraction kit was used to purify genomic DNA from total PBMCs and tumor samples. PBMCs were collected pretreatment and during treatment, and were isolated and stored as previously described.

Sample: PBMCs, taken around atezolizumab (anti-PD-L1) treatment. The receptor's source is a man aged 60 to 69 with urothelial cancer. This chain joins TRBV19 to TRBJ2-1; 9 bases in the junction line up with TRBD1. The CDR3 has the sequence CASSPHTGGSYNEQFF. The nucleotide sequence is TGTGCCAGCAGTCCGCACACAGGGGGCTCATACAATGAGCAGTTCTTC.